A selection of T cell receptor beta chains follows, all from one sample in a study of T cells after posttransplantation cyclophosphamide. The table came from immunoSEQ multiplex PCR; TCRdb's copy has only in-frame clones and leaves some out. Among roughly 6,600 clones listed, roughly 98% were seen once. Sequencing was performed on naive CD8+ T cells sorted from PBMCs. These receptors all stem from a woman aged 30 to 39 in good health and a related stem cell transplant donor. CDR3s include the opening cysteine and the closing phenylalanine or tryptophan. The order of the fields is CDR3 length, D gene, J gene, V gene, clone size, CDR3 protein, CDR3 DNA. A D gene is named only where the DNA matches it firmly. Expanded clones get a size class; other rows say once, few or many, or leave the size out.

13	-	TRBJ2-7	TRBV9	-	CASSVTPTYEQYF	TGTGCCAGCAGCGTAACTCCTACCTACGAGCAGTACTTC
13	-	TRBJ1-2	TRBV6-5	-	CASSSNPVYGYTF	TGTGCCAGCAGCTCCAACCCGGTCTATGGCTACACCTTC
16	TRBD2	TRBJ2-1	TRBV4-1	once	CASSQEPGGLRGEQFF	TGCGCCAGCAGCCAAGAACCCGGGGGACTACGGGGTGAGCAGTTCTTC
14	-	TRBJ1-1	TRBV4-3	-	CASSQGGWDTEAFF	TGCGCCAGCAGCCAAGGAGGGTGGGACACTGAAGCTTTCTTT
17	TRBD2	TRBJ2-1	TRBV19	-	CASSSRTSGGFYNEQFF	TGTGCCAGTAGTAGTAGGACTAGCGGGGGGTTTTACAATGAGCAGTTCTTC
14	TRBD1	TRBJ2-6	TRBV29-1	-	CSVTGDGGANVLTF	TGCAGCGTGACAGGGGACGGTGGGGCCAACGTCCTGACTTTC
15	TRBD2	TRBJ2-7	TRBV19	-	CASSKGLAGIYEQYF	TGTGCCAGTAGTAAGGGACTAGCGGGGATTTACGAGCAGTACTTC
14	-	TRBJ2-7	TRBV9	-	CASSVGGGTYEQYF	TGTGCCAGCAGCGTAGGAGGGGGAACCTACGAGCAGTACTTC
18	TRBD1	TRBJ1-5	TRBV11-2	-	CASSSLPGQATHNQPQHF	TGTGCCAGCAGCTCGCTACCGGGACAGGCCACGCACAATCAGCCCCAGCATTTT
17	TRBD2	TRBJ2-3	TRBV4-3	-	CASSQELAGGTVHTQYF	TGCGCCAGCAGCCAAGAACTAGCGGGGGGCACCGTCCATACGCAGTATTTT
14	TRBD1	TRBJ2-5	TRBV27	-	CASSLSGQGETQYF	TGTGCCAGCTCTCTCAGCGGACAGGGGGAGACCCAGTACTTC
12	-	TRBJ1-1	TRBV19	-	CASSTGNTEAFF	TGTGCCAGTAGTACGGGAAACACTGAAGCTTTCTTT
13	-	TRBJ1-5	TRBV27	-	CASSPLPREPQHF	TGTGCCAGCAGTCCACTTCCTCGTGAGCCCCAGCATTTT
14	TRBD1	TRBJ2-5	TRBV11-3	-	CASSSTGQQETQYF	TGTGCCAGCAGCTCGACGGGACAGCAAGAGACCCAGTACTTC
16	TRBD1	TRBJ2-7	TRBV7-8	-	CASSLAPRTGGYEQYF	TGTGCCAGCAGCTTAGCTCCCCGGACAGGGGGCTACGAGCAGTACTTC
14	-	TRBJ2-1	TRBV5-6	-	CASSLTVITNEQFF	TGTGCCAGCAGCTTGACAGTGATTACCAATGAGCAGTTCTTC
13	TRBD1	TRBJ2-2	TRBV7-9	once	CASSHRGAGELFF	TGTGCCAGCAGCCACAGGGGGGCCGGGGAGCTGTTTTTT
15	-	TRBJ2-3	TRBV9	-	CASSPSRGSTDTQYF	TGTGCCAGCAGCCCCAGCAGAGGTAGCACAGATACGCAGTATTTT
15	TRBD2	TRBJ2-3	TRBV9	-	CASSGVGGGGDTQYF	TGTGCCAGCAGCGGGGTGGGTGGGGGAGGGGATACGCAGTATTTT
15	-	TRBJ2-4	TRBV19	-	CASSSAGYIKNIQYF	TGTGCCAGTAGTAGCGCAGGGTATATCAAAAACATTCAGTACTTC
16	-	TRBJ2-5	TRBV7-9	few	CASSFDPSGVEETQYF	TGTGCCAGCAGCTTTGACCCCTCAGGGGTCGAAGAGACCCAGTACTTC
17	TRBD2	TRBJ2-2	TRBV4-3	-	CASSQQLAGIGTGELFF	TGCGCCAGCAGCCAACAACTAGCGGGGATTGGTACCGGGGAGCTGTTTTTT
14	-	TRBJ2-5	TRBV29-1	-	CSVEDLRDQETQYF	TGCAGCGTTGAAGATCTTCGGGACCAAGAGACCCAGTACTTC
14	-	TRBJ2-1	TRBV19	-	CASSRPGIYNEQFF	TGTGCCAGTAGTAGGCCGGGTATCTACAATGAGCAGTTCTTC
13	-	TRBJ1-2	TRBV28	-	CASSLGQGYGYTF	TGTGCCAGCAGTTTAGGGCAGGGCTATGGCTACACCTTC
14	-	TRBJ2-7	TRBV9	-	CASSPGHLTYEQYF	TGTGCCAGCAGCCCCGGACACTTAACCTACGAGCAGTACTTC
15	-	TRBJ2-3	TRBV6-1	-	CASSYRVRYTDTQYF	TGTGCCAGCAGCTACAGGGTCAGATACACAGATACGCAGTATTTT
14	-	TRBJ1-5	TRBV19	-	CASSIAGGNQPQHF	TGTGCCAGTAGTATAGCTGGAGGCAATCAGCCCCAGCATTTT
14	-	TRBJ1-1	TRBV10-3	-	CAISGEYGDKLAFF	TGTGCCATCAGTGGGGAGTATGGTGATAAACTCGCTTTCTTT
14	-	TRBJ1-1	TRBV5-1	-	CASSLAGGGDEAFF	TGCGCCAGCAGCTTGGCAGGCGGGGGGGATGAAGCTTTCTTT
17	TRBD1	TRBJ2-1	TRBV27	-	CASSPVRGTGLHNEQFF	TGTGCCAGCAGTCCGGTGCGAGGGACAGGGCTGCACAATGAGCAGTTCTTC
15	TRBD1	TRBJ2-1	TRBV7-6	-	CASSLTGGSYNEQFF	TGTGCCAGCAGCCTTACAGGGGGCTCCTACAATGAGCAGTTCTTC
14	TRBD1	TRBJ2-1	TRBV28	-	CASRGTVNYNEQFF	TGTGCCAGCAGAGGGACAGTAAACTACAATGAGCAGTTCTTC
15	TRBD2	TRBJ2-7	TRBV4-2	-	CASSQGGGGSYEQYF	TGTGCCAGCAGCCAAGGTGGCGGGGGGTCCTACGAGCAGTACTTC
16	TRBD1	TRBJ2-7	TRBV19	-	CASSSKGRGTAYEQYF	TGTGCCAGTAGTTCCAAAGGACGAGGGACAGCCTACGAGCAGTACTTC
17	-	TRBJ1-6	TRBV4-3	-	CASSPSGGSSYNSPLHF	TGCGCCAGCAGCCCCTCGGGGGGGAGCTCCTATAATTCACCCCTCCACTTT
15	TRBD1	TRBJ1-2	TRBV2	-	CASSNLDRGNYGYTF	TGTGCCAGCAGTAACCTGGACAGGGGGAACTATGGCTACACCTTC
15	-	TRBJ2-3	TRBV9	once	CASSVEGRGTDTQYF	TGTGCCAGCAGCGTAGAAGGTAGGGGTACAGATACGCAGTATTTT
15	-	TRBJ1-1	TRBV5-1	-	CASSLVFAGNTEAFF	TGCGCCAGCAGCTTGGTCTTTGCAGGGAACACTGAAGCTTTCTTT
14	-	TRBJ2-5	TRBV7-2	-	CASSSHPGQETQYF	TGTGCCAGCAGCTCGCACCCAGGACAAGAGACCCAGTACTTC
14	-	TRBJ2-7	TRBV9	-	CASSEGGSAYEQYF	TGTGCCAGCTCAGAAGGGGGATCAGCCTACGAGCAGTACTTC
15	-	TRBJ2-5	TRBV7-2	-	CASSLDAGWAETQYF	TGTGCCAGCAGCTTAGACGCGGGTTGGGCAGAGACCCAGTACTTC
15	-	TRBJ2-1	TRBV4-3	-	CASSQGTGPGNEQFF	TGCGCCAGCAGCCAAGGTACGGGTCCGGGGAATGAGCAGTTCTTC
19	TRBD1	TRBJ1-3	TRBV18	-	CASSPAGQVSLTPGHTIYF	TGTGCCAGCTCACCCGCAGGACAGGTCTCTCTAACGCCCGGGCACACCATATATTTT
15	-	TRBJ1-1	TRBV6-5	-	CASSVDSTMNTEAFF	TGTGCCAGCAGTGTAGACAGCACTATGAACACTGAAGCTTTCTTT
15	TRBD1	TRBJ1-5	TRBV19	-	CASSTPNRGSQPQHF	TGTGCCAGTAGTACCCCGAACAGGGGAAGTCAGCCCCAGCATTTT
15	-	TRBJ2-1	TRBV9	-	CASSPQAGRYNEQFF	TGTGCCAGCAGCCCCCAGGCGGGCCGCTACAATGAGCAGTTCTTC
12	TRBD2	TRBJ2-5	TRBV7-2	-	CASSPSGETQYF	TGTGCCAGCAGCCCTAGCGGGGAGACCCAGTACTTC
16	TRBD1	TRBJ2-3	TRBV4-3	-	CASSQDWGQGPDTQYF	TGCGCCAGCAGCCAAGATTGGGGACAGGGGCCAGATACGCAGTATTTT
13	-	TRBJ1-2	TRBV19	-	CASSMAGDYGYTF	TGTGCCAGTAGTATGGCGGGCGACTATGGCTACACCTTC
16	TRBD1	TRBJ2-3	TRBV5-1	-	CASSFPQGESTDTQYF	TGCGCCAGCAGCTTTCCCCAGGGGGAAAGCACAGATACGCAGTATTTT
15	TRBD1	TRBJ1-4	TRBV4-3	-	CASSHHRDSNEKLFF	TGCGCCAGCAGCCATCACCGGGACAGTAATGAAAAACTGTTTTTT
13	-	TRBJ1-5	TRBV11-2	-	CASSLRAGQPQHF	TGTGCCAGCAGCTTACGGGCGGGACAGCCCCAGCATTTT